This T cell receptor (beta chain) was obtained from a study of breast tumors, draining lymph nodes, adjacent tissues. A remark on this clonotype: Being one base from a much bigger clone, this may be a read error.

From the multiplex PCR reads, TCRdb called clonotypes with MiXCR, one entry per CDR3 protein. Of 150,000 to 200,000 distinct CDR3 sequences in the sample, roughly 30% are singletons; the top ten hold 4% to 5.5%. Samples came from axillary lymph nodes draining the breast cancer. The CDR3 loop spans 14 amino acids. V shed 6 bases and J shed 7 bases, with 18 bases lying between them. Germline CDR1 and CDR2: ENHRY and SYGVKD. The TCR sequence derives from a female donor with breast cancer. Some clones in this sample may be carry-over from other donors' samples. The sample taken for sequencing was axillary lymph node tissue. The chain employs TRBV10-3 and TRBJ1-2, with D unresolved. The CDR3 region has the DNA TGTGCCATCAGAGAGGCGGCGGGTTGGGGTGGCTACACCTTC. This sequence encodes CAIREAAGWGGYTF.